The rows below give T cell receptor beta chains drawn from one sample of a study of blood T cell repertoires in COVID-19. Sequencing used immunoSEQ multiplex PCR; TCRdb keeps in-frame clones, though not all of them. The table lists about 350,000 clones, about nine tenths of them singletons. The sample comprised peripheral blood. Receptors were obtained from a woman aged 60-75 years with COVID-19, enrolled during active disease. The CDR3 runs from the conserved cysteine through the conserved F or W. D genes are given only for firm matches. Size is stated for part of the rows, as once, few or many counts, or as a class when the clone is expanded.

d_gene,abundance,j_gene,v_gene,CDR3aa,CDR3nt
TRBD1,once,TRBJ1-2,TRBV4-2,CASSQEPGTVGYTF,TGTGCCAGCAGCCAAGAACCCGGGACAGTTGGCTACACCTTC
TRBD1,.,TRBJ2-2,TRBV4-1,CASSPGQGPTGELFF,TGCGCCAGCAGCCCGGGACAGGGGCCCACCGGGGAGCTGTTTTTT
TRBD2,once,TRBJ2-7,TRBV27,CASRLLGLAGNEQYF,TGTGCCAGCAGGCTCTTGGGACTAGCGGGGAACGAGCAGTACTTC
TRBD2,once,TRBJ2-2,TRBV7-3,CASSLTTSQNTGELFF,TGTGCCAGCAGCTTGACGACTAGCCAGAACACCGGGGAGCTGTTTTTT
TRBD1,.,TRBJ1-2,TRBV29-1,CSAPYTGTDGYTF,TGCAGCGCCCCCTATACCGGGACAGACGGCTACACCTTC
.,.,TRBJ2-7,TRBV23-1,CASSQIDSAANYEQYF,TGCGCCAGCAGTCAAATTGACAGTGCCGCGAACTACGAGCAGTACTTC
.,.,TRBJ1-1,TRBV11-2,CASSYRVFNTEAFF,TGTGCCAGCAGCTACAGGGTATTCAACACTGAAGCTTTCTTT
TRBD2,once,TRBJ2-3,TRBV30,CAWRAGTSGGTDTQYF,TGTGCCTGGAGGGCAGGGACTAGCGGGGGCACAGATACGCAGTATTTT
TRBD2,.,TRBJ2-3,TRBV3-1/TRBV3-2,CASSQDLGLAGGGDTQYF,TGTGCCAGCAGCCAAGATCTCGGCCTAGCGGGGGGGGGAGATACGCAGTATTTT
.,few,TRBJ1-2,TRBV7-8,CASSLQTLNYGYTF,TGTGCCAGCAGCTTACAGACTCTTAACTATGGCTACACCTTC
.,.,TRBJ1-1,TRBV18,CASSPQGAAEAFF,TGTGCCAGCTCACCGCAGGGTGCGGCTGAAGCTTTCTTT
.,.,TRBJ1-1,TRBV10-3,CAISESSGNTEAFF,TGTGCCATCAGTGAGTCGTCGGGGAACACTGAAGCTTTCTTT
TRBD1,.,TRBJ2-3,TRBV5-1,CASSFGTVPLSTDTQYF,TGCGCCAGCAGCTTCGGGACAGTTCCCCTTAGCACAGATACGCAGTATTTT
.,.,TRBJ1-2,TRBV29-1,CSVPSEQGRYYGYTF,TGCAGCGTTCCGAGTGAACAGGGACGGTACTATGGCTACACCTTC
.,.,TRBJ2-2,TRBV27,CASSPTGSAGELFF,TGTGCCAGCAGCCCTACAGGGTCGGCCGGGGAGCTGTTTTTT
.,.,TRBJ1-5,TRBV3-1/TRBV3-2,CASSFGGENQPQHF,TGTGCCAGCAGCTTTGGGGGGGAAAATCAGCCCCAGCATTTT
TRBD1,.,TRBJ1-2,TRBV27,CASRQTGVNYGYTF,TGTGCCAGCAGACAGACAGGGGTGAACTATGGCTACACCTTC